These T cell receptor beta chains were read from a single sample in a study of shared clonotypes between healthy human individuals. The assay was immunoSEQ multiplex PCR, and TCRdb's table has in-frame clones only and misses some. The data contain around 2,100,000 clones, around 96% of them singletons. Specimen: naive CD8+ T cells sorted from blood. The receptors shown here come from a young man in good health. CDR3s include the opening cysteine and the closing phenylalanine or tryptophan. Fields, in order: D gene, V gene, CDR3 protein. A D gene is named only where the DNA matches it firmly.

D gene: -; V gene: TRBV13; CDR3 protein: CASSPPRKNIQYF
D gene: -; V gene: TRBV7-9; CDR3 protein: CASSQLPSQGVDTGELFF
D gene: TRBD1; V gene: TRBV5-6; CDR3 protein: CASSFLGQGIVYEQYF
D gene: TRBD2; V gene: TRBV15; CDR3 protein: CATSTNPSGGAPDTQYF
D gene: -; V gene: TRBV14; CDR3 protein: CASSQVLTSTYNEQFF
D gene: -; V gene: TRBV7-9; CDR3 protein: CASSSPGAETDTQYF
D gene: -; V gene: TRBV6-5; CDR3 protein: CASSYSWLANTEAFF
D gene: -; V gene: TRBV5-1; CDR3 protein: CASSLAGSYSNQPQHF
D gene: -; V gene: TRBV28; CDR3 protein: CASSWVGQVNTEAFF
D gene: TRBD1; V gene: TRBV4-1; CDR3 protein: CASSHATGSVDEQYF
D gene: -; V gene: TRBV15; CDR3 protein: CATSRLKLGDTEAFF
D gene: -; V gene: TRBV25-1; CDR3 protein: CASSEQGSVTEAFF
D gene: -; V gene: TRBV4-2; CDR3 protein: CASSQDIRDYNSPLHF
D gene: -; V gene: TRBV30; CDR3 protein: CAWSAQENIQYF
D gene: -; V gene: TRBV7-2; CDR3 protein: CASSLGFGGSPLHF
D gene: -; V gene: TRBV7-9; CDR3 protein: CASSLEVGGTEAFF
D gene: -; V gene: TRBV10-3; CDR3 protein: CAISESGLSSYNEQFF
D gene: TRBD1; V gene: TRBV5-1; CDR3 protein: CASSLYRGGQPQHF
D gene: -; V gene: TRBV4-3; CDR3 protein: CASSPLFRSTDTQYF
D gene: TRBD2; V gene: TRBV7-2; CDR3 protein: CASSPGTSGNYEQYF
D gene: TRBD2; V gene: TRBV19; CDR3 protein: CASTTSLLLYNEQFF
D gene: TRBD2; V gene: TRBV9; CDR3 protein: CASSVGLAGGEQYF
D gene: TRBD1; V gene: TRBV27; CDR3 protein: CASSLSGQGTYEQYF
D gene: -; V gene: TRBV4-1; CDR3 protein: CASSLPGAGELFF
D gene: TRBD2; V gene: TRBV29-1; CDR3 protein: CSVRDYYEQYF
D gene: -; V gene: TRBV10-3; CDR3 protein: CAINEGNTEAFF
D gene: -; V gene: TRBV9; CDR3 protein: CASSVERSGGEQYF
D gene: -; V gene: TRBV5-6; CDR3 protein: CASSPQGATGELFF
D gene: -; V gene: TRBV5-1; CDR3 protein: CASSLLDYEQYF
D gene: -; V gene: TRBV27; CDR3 protein: CASSSLGVGRPAQYF
D gene: TRBD1; V gene: TRBV19; CDR3 protein: CASLDRGDTEAFF
D gene: TRBD1; V gene: TRBV10-2; CDR3 protein: CASTEDRGLNTEAFF
D gene: -; V gene: TRBV29-1; CDR3 protein: CSVEEGTGELFF
D gene: -; V gene: TRBV7-9; CDR3 protein: CASSLVAGTKNIQYF
D gene: TRBD2; V gene: TRBV4-2; CDR3 protein: CASSPMTSGGTQETQYF
D gene: -; V gene: TRBV4-1; CDR3 protein: CASSQGASVDQETQYF
D gene: TRBD2; V gene: TRBV6-5; CDR3 protein: CASSFNGGVGEQYF
D gene: -; V gene: TRBV7-6; CDR3 protein: CASSLLLAADQETQYF
D gene: TRBD1; V gene: TRBV4-3; CDR3 protein: CASSAGQGTEKLFF
D gene: -; V gene: TRBV7-6; CDR3 protein: CASSPFGGSEDNEQFF
D gene: TRBD2; V gene: TRBV27; CDR3 protein: CASSLVFLAGAGEQFF
D gene: -; V gene: TRBV4-3; CDR3 protein: CASSPGISYEQYF
D gene: -; V gene: TRBV7-6; CDR3 protein: CASSLSEWYEQYF
D gene: -; V gene: TRBV19; CDR3 protein: CASAGTYSYEQYF
D gene: -; V gene: TRBV13; CDR3 protein: CASSSLQGNSPLHF
D gene: -; V gene: TRBV27; CDR3 protein: CASSFGGEVNTQYF
D gene: -; V gene: TRBV2; CDR3 protein: CASKEGNYGYTF
D gene: -; V gene: TRBV9; CDR3 protein: CASSVGGGVYEQYF
D gene: -; V gene: TRBV29-1; CDR3 protein: CSVPGAGGELFF
D gene: TRBD1; V gene: TRBV2; CDR3 protein: CASSGDSYGYTF
D gene: -; V gene: TRBV13; CDR3 protein: CASSLTTQIGGYEQYF
D gene: -; V gene: TRBV7-8; CDR3 protein: CASSLRGPRYEQYF
D gene: TRBD2; V gene: TRBV28; CDR3 protein: CASSWEGRTETQYF
D gene: -; V gene: TRBV11-2; CDR3 protein: CASSLAPESYEQYF
D gene: -; V gene: TRBV27; CDR3 protein: CASSPDISVPQHF
D gene: TRBD2; V gene: TRBV6-1; CDR3 protein: CASSGARASGLETQYF
D gene: TRBD1; V gene: TRBV6-5; CDR3 protein: CASSKQTGTGNEQFF
D gene: -; V gene: TRBV9; CDR3 protein: CASSVPGTGMGYTF